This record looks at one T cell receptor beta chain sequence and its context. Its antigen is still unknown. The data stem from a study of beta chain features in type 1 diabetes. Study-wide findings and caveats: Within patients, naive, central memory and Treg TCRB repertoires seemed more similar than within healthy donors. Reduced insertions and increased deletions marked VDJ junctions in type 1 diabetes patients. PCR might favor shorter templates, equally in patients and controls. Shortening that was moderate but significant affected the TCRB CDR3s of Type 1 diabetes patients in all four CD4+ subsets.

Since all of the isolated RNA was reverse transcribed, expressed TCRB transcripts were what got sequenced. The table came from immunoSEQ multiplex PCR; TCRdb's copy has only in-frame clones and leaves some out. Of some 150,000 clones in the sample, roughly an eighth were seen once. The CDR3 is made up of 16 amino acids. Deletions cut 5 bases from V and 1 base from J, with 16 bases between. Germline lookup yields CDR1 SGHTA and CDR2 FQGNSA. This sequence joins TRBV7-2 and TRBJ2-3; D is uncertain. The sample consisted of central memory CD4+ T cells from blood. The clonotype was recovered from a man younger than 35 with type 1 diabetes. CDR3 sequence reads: CASSNTELAGTDTQYF. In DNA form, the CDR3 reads TGTGCCAGCAGCAACACAGAGCTGGCCGGCACAGATACGCAGTATTTT.